This paragraph reports one T cell receptor beta chain. Its antigen remains unknown. TCRdb re-called the RT-PCR reads through MiXCR, storing one row per CDR3 protein. The sample yields hundreds of thousands of distinct CDR3 sequences, 6% to 9% seen once. These data belong to a study of response to subunit inactivated influenza vaccine. Study-wide findings and caveats: Each seasonal influenza vaccination, the authors suggested, recruits few new T cells.

Germline values: CDR1 DFQATT, CDR2 SNEGSKA (reference sequence). The CDR3 is 15 residues long. V lost 6 bases to trimming and J lost 2 bases, with 20 bases between them. This receptor was identified in a man between 45 and 75 years old who received an inactivated influenza vaccine. V and J are TRBV20-1 and TRBJ2-7, with D hard to call. The starting material was PBMCs from blood, obtained roughly 24 months after vaccination. This CDR3 reads CSAHHPLRQAYEQYF. In DNA form, the CDR3 reads TGCAGTGCCCACCACCCCCTCCGGCAGGCCTACGAGCAGTACTTC.